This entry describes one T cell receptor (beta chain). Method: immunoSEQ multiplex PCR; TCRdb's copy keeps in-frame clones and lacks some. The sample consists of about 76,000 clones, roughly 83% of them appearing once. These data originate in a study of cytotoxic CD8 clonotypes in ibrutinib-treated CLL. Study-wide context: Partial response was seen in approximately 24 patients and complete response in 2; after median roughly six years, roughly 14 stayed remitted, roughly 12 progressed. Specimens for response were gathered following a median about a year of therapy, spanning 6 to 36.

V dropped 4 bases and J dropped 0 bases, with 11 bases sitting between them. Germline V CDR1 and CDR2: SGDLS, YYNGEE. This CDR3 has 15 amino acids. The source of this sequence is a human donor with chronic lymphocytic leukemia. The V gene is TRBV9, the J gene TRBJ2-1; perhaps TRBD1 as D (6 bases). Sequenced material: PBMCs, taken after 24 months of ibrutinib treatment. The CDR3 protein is CASSLTGSSYNEQFF. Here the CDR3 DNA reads TGTGCCAGCAGCTTGACAGGTAGCTCCTACAATGAGCAGTTCTTC.